Reported below is one TCR beta chain. No cognate antigen has been identified for it. No quality values exist for individual bases; no much larger clone is one base distant. T-cell subsets were not sorted, and bulk bone marrow was analyzed instead. Bone marrow from 11 to 12 myelodysplastic syndrome patients was immunosequenced for TCR beta CDR3 regions before and after hypomethylating agent therapy. Each patient contributed a baseline bone marrow plus two to three bone marrows at different post-treatment timepoints for longitudinal repertoire tracking. Whole bone marrow served as the source for genomic DNA extraction, with DNA quality checked using TapeStation, NanoDrop OneC and PicoGreen assays. The source of the sample is a study of hypomethylating agent response in myelodysplastic syndrome (dated by TCRdb to the early 2020s). At the level of the whole study: Patients were treated with the hypomethylating agents azacitidine (about 70% of the 11) or decitabine (3 of 11). Of the myelodysplastic syndrome patients in the cohort, several were male and 2 were female. Response was defined as complete response or hematologic improvement, and any patient who met neither criterion was considered a non-responder. A few patients did not respond, whereas about six responded with either complete response or hematologic improvement. Patients had a mean age of about 76 +/- 6.4 years, and a diploid cytogenetic profile was the most common. TET2 mutation was identified most frequently, being present in 5 of 11 patients.

Libraries were constructed by the immunoSEQ multiplex PCR assay. Sequencing was run at survey resolution with two replicates of about 200 ng each, for a total of around 400 ng of DNA per sample. Rearranged TCRB sequences in genomic DNA were detected with the hsTCRB kit using multiplex PCR primers targeting V and J genes. The first PCR used the QIAGEN Multiplex PCR Kit for 30 to 40 cycles to amplify the CDR3 region. Sample barcodes and Illumina adapters were attached to each replicate during a second PCR lasting about 8 cycles. Pooled libraries were quantified using a QuantStudio 6 and the KAPA library quantification kit. About 16 pM of pooled libraries was sequenced on an Illumina MiSeq using 156-cycle single-end reads plus a 15-cycle index read. The original pipeline was this. Of around 170,000 unique clonotypes, 1.5% to 2% were flagged by VDJdb annotation as previously reported viral-epitope-specific. Raw reads were processed by the immunoSEQ Data Assistant and immunoSEQ Analyzer into normalized, annotated TCRB repertoires. BioAnalyzer and version 0.6.5 of the immunarch R package were the tools used for clonotype analysis. Before richness was estimated, every repertoire was downsampled to the clone count of the smallest repertoire. Clonotypes were classified as expanded, contracted or novel by Fisher's exact tests, with novel defined as zero frequency before treatment. GLIPH2 clustered significantly changed CDR3 beta sequences using simulation_depth=1000 and kmer_min_depth=3, excluding CDR3s shorter than five residues. TCRdb mirrors the immuneACCESS table, restricted to in-frame sequences. Some clones are absent from its copies; in checked studies, under half trace to an unresolved V gene, and the reason for the others is unknown. Clone size and the V and J calls come from that table; the DNA yielded D and trimming. For this sample there are roughly 6,000 clones; approximately 82% appear just once. The ten most abundant clones make up approximately 10% of the sample.

Reading the germline V gene gives CDR1 SGHTA and CDR2 FQGTGA. Spanning cysteine to phenylalanine, the CDR3 consists of 16 amino acids. Just the 48-base CDR3 DNA is kept, in frame starting at base 1. V was cut back by 3 bases and J by 0 bases, leaving a gap of 12 bases between them. The paper as a whole reports these results and caveats: Because the healthy control donors and the MDS patients were not matched by age, the comparison between MDS and healthy samples could have been affected. Novel clonotypes were found to emerge more often in responders, whereas more contracted clonotypes were observed in non-responders after treatment. No significant change in richness, rarefaction diversity or clonality was detected after hypomethylating agent treatment, either across all patients or within response groups. Only about a dozen patients were analyzed, so the cohort was small. Whether the shared GLIPH2 clusters possibly recognize novel MDS antigens was not confirmed and still needs to be tested experimentally.

The origin of this receptor is a human donor with myelodysplastic syndrome. Recombination connected TRBV7-3 to TRBJ1-3; perhaps TRBD1 is the D gene, with 6 bases matching. The sample in question was bone marrow, obtained before or after starting hypomethylating agent treatment for myelodysplastic syndrome (not recorded which). The DNA sequence reads TGTGCCAGCAGCTTGGTCAGGGGTCTCTCTGGAAACACCATATATTTT. Protein translation: CASSLVRGLSGNTIYF.